Below, 29 T cell receptor beta chains from the same sample are listed, as sequenced in a study of beta chain features in type 1 diabetes. Notes on the study in general: Moderate yet significant TCRB CDR3 shortening was seen in Type 1 diabetes patients in all four CD4+ subsets.

Isolated RNA was reverse transcribed in full, so expressed TCRB transcripts were sequenced. Sequencing was performed with immunoSEQ multiplex PCR; in TCRdb, only in-frame clones are kept and a portion is missing. This table holds 350,000 to 400,000 clones, around 12% found once. These receptors' targets are unknown. Source material: naive CD4+ T cells from blood. These receptors all come from a woman between 18 and 29 years old with type 1 diabetes.

V is TRBV5-1 and J is TRBJ2-2; the D gene is possibly TRBD2 (6 bases). Germline V lookup: CDR1 SGHRS, CDR2 YFSETQ. V was shortened by 4 bases and J by 1 base, with 8 bases between the two germline ends. The CDR3 runs 14 residues. CDR3 nucleotide sequence: TGCGCCAGCAGCCCCGGGGGGAACACCGGGGAGCTGTTTTTT. Translating gives CASSPGGNTGELFF. Based on the CDR3 plus reference TRBV5-1 and TRBJ2-2, the full variable domain is KAGVTQTPRYLIKTRGQQVTLSCSPISGHRSVSWYQQTPGQGLQFLFEYFSETQRNKGNFPGRFSGRQFSNSRSEMNVSTLELGDSALYLCASSPGGNTGELFFGEGSRLTVL.

The chain is built from TRBV18 and TRBJ2-7; D is undetermined. The CDR3 length is 16 residues. Trimming took 2 bases from V and 1 from J, leaving 15 bases between them. CDR1 is KGHSH, CDR2 LQKENI, per germline. CDR3: CASSPSWSEASYEQYF. The CDR3 DNA reads as TGTGCCAGCTCACCATCATGGAGCGAAGCTTCCTACGAGCAGTACTTC.

V and J are TRBV28 and TRBJ2-5; 12 bases align to TRBD2. The length of the CDR3 is 16 residues. Unmatched junction bases numbered 4, after V lost 3 bases and J lost 2 bases. Germline loops: CDR1 MDHEN, CDR2 SYDVKM. The CDR3 DNA reads TGTGCCAGCAGTTTGGGGCTAGCGGGAGGGCAAGAGACCCAGTACTTC. Amino acid sequence: CASSLGLAGGQETQYF.

V usage is TRBV19 and J usage is TRBJ2-7, with TRBD1 matching over 9 bases. CDR3 length: 15 amino acids. CDR1 and CDR2 from the germline V gene are LNHDA and SQIVND (reference sequence). V lost 8 bases and J lost 2; bases outside the gene matches: 10. CDR3 DNA: TGTGCCAGTTCCAAGACAGGGGGAAGAACCTACGAGCAGTACTTC. Protein sequence: CASSKTGGRTYEQYF.

The chain couples TRBV29-1 to TRBJ2-1; 10 bases match TRBD2. This CDR3 is built from 15 residues. Germline values: CDR1 SQVTM, CDR2 ANQGSEA. V dropped 1 base and J dropped 3; count of bases not matched to a gene: 3. The CDR3 sequence is CSVEGLAGVYNEQFF. CDR3 in DNA: TGCAGCGTTGAAGGTCTAGCGGGAGTCTACAATGAGCAGTTCTTC.

This clone appeared a few times. Other DNA sequences in the sample encode the same CDR3. DNA for the CDR3: TGTGCCAGCAGTTACTCTTCGGGGGGCTACACCTTC. Translation gives CASSYSSGGYTF. V usage is TRBV6-6 and J usage is TRBJ1-2; D ambiguous. The CDR3 is 12 residues long. The germline V gene encodes CDR1 MNHNY and CDR2 SVGAGI (reference sequence). Trimming pared 0 bases from V and 8 bases from J, leaving 7 bases between.

This clone was picked up a small number of times. V usage is TRBV12-5 and J usage is TRBJ2-7; 8 bases line up with TRBD1. Germline V gene lookup returns CDR1 LGHNT and CDR2 FRNRAP. The CDR3 runs to 13 residues. The V segment lost 6 bases and the J segment 2 bases; nucleotides outside the gene matches: 3. Here the CDR3 reads CASGGTGPYEQYF. CDR3 bases: TGTGCTAGTGGGGGGACAGGTCCCTACGAGCAGTACTTC.

V gene TRBV18 combines with J gene TRBJ2-7; weak D call: TRBD2 (6 bases). This CDR3 has 14 amino acids. With 3 bases removed from V and 3 bases from J, the gap between germline ends came to 12 bases. The germline gives CDR1 KGHSH, CDR2 LQKENI. The CDR3 DNA sequence: TGTGCCAGCTCACCCGCAGGAGGGGACTACGAGCAGTACTTC. Translating gives CASSPAGGDYEQYF.

This clone was seen only a few times. The chain recombines TRBV6-6 with TRBJ1-2, with 7 bases identical to TRBD1. Germline values: CDR1 MNHNY, CDR2 SVGAGI (reference sequence). Trimming removed 5 bases from V and 8 bases from J; junction bases left unmatched: 8. This CDR3 is built from 13 residues. The CDR3 DNA reads as TGTGCCAGCAGTGGGCCACAGGGACAGGGCTACACCTTC. As protein: CASSGPQGQGYTF.

This clone was seen a few times. This chain joins TRBV13 and TRBJ2-7, with TRBD1 matching over 7 bases. Germline V gives CDR1 PRHDT, CDR2 FYEKMQ (reference sequence). The CDR3 contains 14 residues. V lost 6 bases and J lost 1; bases outside the gene matches: 6. The CDR3 DNA sequence: TGTGCCAGCAGGCGAGGGACAGAGTCCTACGAGCAGTACTTC. Translating gives CASRRGTESYEQYF.

The rearrangement joins TRBV4-1 to TRBJ2-7, with 10 bases fitting TRBD2. V lost 8 bases, J lost 5 bases, and 9 bases stayed unmatched. The CDR3 spans 14 residues. Germline V gives CDR1 MGHRA, CDR2 YSYEKL. CDR3 amino acids: CASRPGLASHEQYF. The DNA for the CDR3 is TGCGCCAGCCGACCGGGACTAGCGAGTCACGAGCAGTACTTC.

This clone appeared a few times. This chain links TRBV4-2 with TRBJ2-5; possible D gene TRBD2, 6 bases. This CDR3 region has 16 residues. Trimming removed 2 bases from V and 1 base from J, with 14 bases in between. CDR1 and CDR2 (germline): LGHNA, YNFKEQ. The chain's CDR3 is CASSQLQLASQETQYF. CDR3 in DNA: TGTGCCAGCAGCCAACTACAACTAGCCTCCCAAGAGACCCAGTACTTC.

The table lists this clone with a few counts. The chain uses TRBV2 and TRBJ2-5, with D possibly being TRBD1 (5 bases). The CDR3 has 13 amino acids. Trimming stripped 6 bases from V and 4 bases from J, with 12 bases between. Per the germline V gene, CDR1 is SNHLY and CDR2 is FYNNEI. CDR3 in amino acids: CASRNAGAETQYF. The CDR3 bases are TGTGCCAGCAGAAACGCTGGGGCAGAGACCCAGTACTTC.

The chain employs TRBV19 and TRBJ1-5; TRBD1 matches at 9 bases. Germline trimming cut 7 bases from V and 3 bases from J; bases unmatched to any gene: 10. The CDR3 is made up of 16 amino acids. Germline V lookup: CDR1 LNHDA, CDR2 SQIVND (reference sequence). DNA for the CDR3: TGTGCCAGTACCCCCCCCGGGACAGGGAACAATCAGCCCCAGCATTTT. This translates into CASTPPGTGNNQPQHF.

This rearrangement joins TRBV19 to TRBJ1-2; the match to TRBD1 covers 9 bases. The V and J ends lost 7 bases and 4 bases, in that order; junction bases with no gene match: 7. The CDR3 loop spans 14 amino acids. Germline CDR1 and CDR2: LNHDA and SQIVND (reference sequence). The DNA of the CDR3 is TGTGCCAGTAACCGGGACAGGGATTTCTATGGCTACACCTTC. Amino acids: CASNRDRDFYGYTF.

V is TRBV30 and J is TRBJ1-2, with 9 bases that match TRBD1. The CDR3 has 14 residues. Germline V gives CDR1 GTSNPN, CDR2 SVGIG (reference sequence). Germline trimming cut 1 base from V and 2 bases from J; bases unmatched to any gene: 2. The CDR3 coding sequence is TGTGCCTGGAGTGAAGGGACAGGGAACTATGGCTACACCTTC. Protein product: CAWSEGTGNYGYTF.

This clone was seen only a few times. The chain links TRBV2 to TRBJ1-1, with D possibly being TRBD1 (6 bases). Germline V gene data show CDR1 as SNHLY and CDR2 as FYNNEI. This CDR3 spans 15 amino acids. The V and J ends lost 8 bases and 0 bases respectively, with 16 bases between them. CDR3 nucleotide sequence: TGTGCCAGCTTGCAGGGGAGATGGATGAACACTGAAGCTTTCTTT. Translation: CASLQGRWMNTEAFF.

This clone was recorded a few times. The chain employs TRBV4-2 and TRBJ1-3; D is uncertain. The CDR3 covers 15 residues. Germline lookup yields CDR1 LGHNA and CDR2 YNFKEQ. V gave up 1 base and J gave up 0 bases, with 7 bases separating them. The CDR3 nucleotides are TGTGCCAGCAGCCAAGTGGCAGACTCTGGAAACACCATATATTTT. This sequence encodes CASSQVADSGNTIYF.

This clone was seen a handful of times. The sample holds other DNA sequences that translate to the same CDR3. The chain joins TRBV28 to TRBJ2-7; D remains unclear. V lost 3 bases and J lost 2, with 5 bases in between. This CDR3 is built from 12 residues. Germline V CDR1 and CDR2: MDHEN, SYDVKM. In nucleotides, the CDR3 is TGTGCCAGCAGTTTGGCAGCCTACGAGCAGTACTTC. This encodes CASSLAAYEQYF.

This clone has just a few counts. The chain joins TRBV7-9 to TRBJ1-2; tentative D call: TRBD1 (5 bases). Trimming left V 5 bases short and J 2 bases short, with 18 bases between. The CDR3 totals 16 residues. The germline V gene encodes CDR1 SEHNR and CDR2 FQNEAQ (reference sequence). As DNA, the CDR3 is TGTGCCAGCAGCCCACCCCAGGGCGCCAACAACTATGGCTACACCTTC. This sequence encodes CASSPPQGANNYGYTF. Full variable domain (rest looked up from reference TRBV7-9 and TRBJ1-2): DTGVSQNPRHKITKRGQNVTFRCDPISEHNRLYWYRQTLGQGPEFLTYFQNEAQLEKSRLLSDRFSAERPKGSFSTLEIQRTEQGDSAMYLCASSPPQGANNYGYTFGSGTRLTVV.

This clone was counted between two and nine times. The CDR3 DNA sequence: TGTGCCACCAGCAGAGATGGCGCTAGAGTCGGGGAGCTGTTTTTT. It specifies CATSRDGARVGELFF. The chain is built from TRBV15 and TRBJ2-2; D remains ambiguous. The germline V and J ends were trimmed by 0 bases and 7 bases, with 12 bases remaining between them. The CDR3 is made up of 15 amino acids. Germline loops: CDR1 LNHNV, CDR2 YYDKDF (reference sequence).

V gene TRBV4-3 combines with J gene TRBJ2-3; D possibly corresponds to TRBD2 (6 bases). V lost 3 bases and J lost 9, with 13 bases in between. Germline CDR1 LGHNA, CDR2 YSLEER. This CDR3 spans 13 amino acids. CDR3 nucleotides: TGCGCCAGCAGCCAGGTGCCGGGAGTCACGCAGTATTTT. It codes for CASSQVPGVTQYF.

This clone turned up a few times. The V call is TRBV10-3, the J call TRBJ1-2; maybe TRBD1 (5 bases). Germline CDR1 ENHRY, CDR2 SYGVKD. This CDR3 region has 14 residues. Trimming pared 4 bases from V and 12 bases from J, leaving 21 bases between. The CDR3: CAISGQNQITTNTF. CDR3 DNA sequence: TGTGCCATCAGTGGACAGAACCAAATTACCACAAACACCTTC.

A few counts support this clone. V is TRBV6-1 and J is TRBJ1-1, with D possibly TRBD1 on 6 matching bases. V lost 3 bases to trimming and J lost 10 bases, with 12 bases between them. CDR1 and CDR2 (germline): MNHNS, SASEGT. The CDR3 is 12 residues long. The CDR3 region has the DNA TGTGCCAGCAGTGACAGGGGCGGAGGAGCTTTCTTT. It yields the protein CASSDRGGGAFF.

The chain uses TRBV19 and TRBJ1-5; D may be TRBD1 (6 bases). Trimming shortened V by 10 bases and J by 0 bases, and 10 bases separated the two germline ends. This CDR3 is 13 amino acids long. CDR1 LNHDA and CDR2 SQIVND come from the germline V gene (reference sequence). In DNA form, the CDR3 reads TGTGCCACCGGGACACGTAGCAATCAGCCCCAGCATTTT. Encoded protein: CATGTRSNQPQHF. Supplemented by reference TRBV19 and TRBJ1-5, the full variable domain reads DGGITQSPKYLFRKEGQNVTLSCEQNLNHDAMYWYRQDPGQGLRLIYYSQIVNDFQKGDIAEGYSVSREKKESFPLTVTSAQKNPTAFYLCATGTRSNQPQHFGDGTRLSIL.

V is TRBV30 and J is TRBJ2-5; the match to TRBD2 covers 8 bases. This CDR3 comprises 13 residues. J gave up 4 bases and V 2 bases, and 3 bases lay outside the gene matches. The V gene's germline CDR1 is GTSNPN and CDR2 SVGIG (reference sequence). The CDR3 coding sequence is TGTGCCTGGAGTCGTGCGGGGGGAGAGACCCAGTACTTC. Translating gives CAWSRAGGETQYF.

This clone came up a few times. V usage is TRBV19 and J usage is TRBJ2-7; D is possibly TRBD1 (6 bases). The CDR3 length is 14 residues. V lost 4 bases and J 2 bases, leaving 12 bases between the germline ends. The V gene's germline CDR1 is LNHDA and CDR2 SQIVND (reference sequence). This CDR3 is CASSTDRLTYEQYF. In DNA, the CDR3 is TGTGCCAGTAGTACCGACAGGTTAACCTACGAGCAGTACTTC.

The sample holds a few counts of this clone. The rearrangement joins TRBV7-9 to TRBJ2-1; 7 nucleotides agree with TRBD1. Germline values: CDR1 SEHNR, CDR2 FQNEAQ (reference sequence). Trimming at V came to 3 bases and at J to 0 bases, leaving 5 bases not matched to a gene. CDR3 length equals 16 residues. CDR3 protein: CASSLRTGLSYNEQFF. The CDR3 DNA follows: TGTGCCAGCAGCTTGAGGACAGGACTCTCCTACAATGAGCAGTTCTTC.

Only a few counts were recorded for this clone. This chain joins TRBV7-2 and TRBJ1-6; TRBD1 agrees at 7 bases. Trimming at V came to 4 bases and at J to 7 bases, leaving 7 bases not matched to a gene. CDR3 length equals 15 residues. The germline gives CDR1 SGHTA, CDR2 FQGNSA. Here the CDR3 reads CASSWRGTDNSPLHF. The CDR3 coding sequence is TGTGCCAGCAGCTGGAGGGGGACAGACAATTCACCCCTCCACTTT.